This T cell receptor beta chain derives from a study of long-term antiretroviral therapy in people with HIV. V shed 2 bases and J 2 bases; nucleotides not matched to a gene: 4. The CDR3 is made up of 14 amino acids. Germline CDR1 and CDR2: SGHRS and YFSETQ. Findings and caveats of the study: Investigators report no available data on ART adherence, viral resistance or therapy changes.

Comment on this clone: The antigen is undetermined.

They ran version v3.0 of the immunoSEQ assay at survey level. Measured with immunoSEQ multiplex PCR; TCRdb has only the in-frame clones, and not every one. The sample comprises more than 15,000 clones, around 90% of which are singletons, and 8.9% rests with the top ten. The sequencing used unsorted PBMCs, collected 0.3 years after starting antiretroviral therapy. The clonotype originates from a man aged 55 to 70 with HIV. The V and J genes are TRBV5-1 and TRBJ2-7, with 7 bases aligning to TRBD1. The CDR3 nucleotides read TGCGCCAGCAGCTTCGACAGGGTGGCCTACGAGCAGTACTTC. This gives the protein CASSFDRVAYEQYF.